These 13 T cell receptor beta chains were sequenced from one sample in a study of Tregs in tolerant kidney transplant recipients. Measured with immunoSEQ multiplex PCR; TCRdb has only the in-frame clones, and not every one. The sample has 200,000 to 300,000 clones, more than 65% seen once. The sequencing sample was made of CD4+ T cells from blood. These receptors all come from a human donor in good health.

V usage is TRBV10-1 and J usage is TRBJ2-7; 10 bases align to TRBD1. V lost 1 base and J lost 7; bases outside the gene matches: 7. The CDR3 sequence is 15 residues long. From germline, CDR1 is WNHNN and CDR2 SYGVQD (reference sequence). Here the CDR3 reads CASSEFGTGAGEQYF. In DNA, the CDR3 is TGCGCCAGCAGTGAGTTCGGGACAGGGGCCGGGGAGCAGTACTTC.

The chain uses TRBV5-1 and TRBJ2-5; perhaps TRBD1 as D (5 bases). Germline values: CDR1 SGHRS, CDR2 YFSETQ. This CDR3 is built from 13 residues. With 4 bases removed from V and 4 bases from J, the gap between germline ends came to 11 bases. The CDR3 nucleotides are TGCGCCAGCAGCAGGGGTGTGTCAGAGACCCAGTACTTC. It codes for CASSRGVSETQYF.

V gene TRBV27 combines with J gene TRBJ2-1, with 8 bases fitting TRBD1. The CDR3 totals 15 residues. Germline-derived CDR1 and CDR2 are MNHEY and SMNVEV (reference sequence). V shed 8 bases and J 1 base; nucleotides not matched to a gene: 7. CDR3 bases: TGTGCCAGCCGTAAGGACAGGGATTCCTACAATGAGCAGTTCTTC. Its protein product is CASRKDRDSYNEQFF.

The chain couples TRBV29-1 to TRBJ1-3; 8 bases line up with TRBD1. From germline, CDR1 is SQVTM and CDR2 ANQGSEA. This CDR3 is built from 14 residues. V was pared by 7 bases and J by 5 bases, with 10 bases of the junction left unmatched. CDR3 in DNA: TGCAGCGCCGAAACCCAGGGGGCTCGAAACACCATATATTTT. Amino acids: CSAETQGARNTIYF.

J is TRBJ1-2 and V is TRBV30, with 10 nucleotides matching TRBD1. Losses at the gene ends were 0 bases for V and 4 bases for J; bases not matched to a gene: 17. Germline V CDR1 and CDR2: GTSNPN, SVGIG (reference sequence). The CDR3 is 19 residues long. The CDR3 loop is CAWSVNYRDRGYSGYGYTF. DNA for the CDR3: TGTGCCTGGAGTGTAAACTACCGGGACAGGGGATATTCGGGCTATGGCTACACCTTC.

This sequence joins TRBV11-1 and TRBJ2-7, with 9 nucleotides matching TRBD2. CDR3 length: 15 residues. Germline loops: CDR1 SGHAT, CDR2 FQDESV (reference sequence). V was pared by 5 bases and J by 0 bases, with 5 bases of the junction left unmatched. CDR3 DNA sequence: TGTGCCAGCAGCGCGGGGGGGGCCTCCTCCTACGAGCAGTACTTC. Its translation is CASSAGGASSYEQYF. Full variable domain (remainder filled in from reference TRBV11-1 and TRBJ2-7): EAEVAQSPRYKITEKSQAVAFWCDPISGHATLYWYRQILGQGPELLVQFQDESVVDDSQLPKDRFSAERLKGVDSTLKIQPAELGDSAMYLCASSAGGASSYEQYFGPGTRLTVT.

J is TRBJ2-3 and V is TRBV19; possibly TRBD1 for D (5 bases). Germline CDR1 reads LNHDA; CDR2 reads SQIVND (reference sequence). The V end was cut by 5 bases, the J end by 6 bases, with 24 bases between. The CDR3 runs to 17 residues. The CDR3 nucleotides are TGTGCCAGTAGTGTCGACAGTGGGGCCTTTACACGGGATACGCAGTATTTT. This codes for CASSVDSGAFTRDTQYF.

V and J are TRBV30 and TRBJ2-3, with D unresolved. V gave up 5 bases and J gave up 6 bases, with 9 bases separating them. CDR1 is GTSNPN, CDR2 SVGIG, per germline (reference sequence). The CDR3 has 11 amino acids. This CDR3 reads CAWAVGDTQYF. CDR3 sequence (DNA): TGTGCCTGGGCAGTCGGGGATACGCAGTATTTT.

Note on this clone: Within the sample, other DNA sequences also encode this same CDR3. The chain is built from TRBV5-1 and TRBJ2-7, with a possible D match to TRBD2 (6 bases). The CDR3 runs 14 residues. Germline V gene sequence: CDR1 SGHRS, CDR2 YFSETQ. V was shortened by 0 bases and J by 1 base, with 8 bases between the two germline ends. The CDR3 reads CASSLGAGSYEQYF. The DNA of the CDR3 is TGCGCCAGCAGCTTGGGGGCGGGGTCCTACGAGCAGTACTTC. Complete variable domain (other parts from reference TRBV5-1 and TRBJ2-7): KAGVTQTPRYLIKTRGQQVTLSCSPISGHRSVSWYQQTPGQGLQFLFEYFSETQRNKGNFPGRFSGRQFSNSRSEMNVSTLELGDSALYLCASSLGAGSYEQYFGPGTRLTVT.

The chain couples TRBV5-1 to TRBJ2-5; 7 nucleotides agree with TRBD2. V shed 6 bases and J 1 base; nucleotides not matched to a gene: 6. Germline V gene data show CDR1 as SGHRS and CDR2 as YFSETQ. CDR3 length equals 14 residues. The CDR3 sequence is CASNPGGVQETQYF. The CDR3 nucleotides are TGCGCCAGCAACCCTGGGGGGGTCCAAGAGACCCAGTACTTC.

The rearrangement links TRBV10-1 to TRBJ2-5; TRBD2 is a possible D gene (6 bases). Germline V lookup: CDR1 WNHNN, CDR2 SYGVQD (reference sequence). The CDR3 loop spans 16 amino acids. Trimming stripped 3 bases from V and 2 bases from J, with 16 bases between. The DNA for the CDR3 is TGCGCCAGCAGTGATGGTAGCGGAGGAGGGCAAGAGACCCAGTACTTC. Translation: CASSDGSGGGQETQYF.

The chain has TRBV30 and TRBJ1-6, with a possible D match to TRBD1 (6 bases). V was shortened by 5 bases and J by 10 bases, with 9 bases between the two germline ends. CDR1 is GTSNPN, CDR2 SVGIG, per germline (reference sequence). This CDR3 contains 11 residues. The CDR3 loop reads CAWGGQSPLHF. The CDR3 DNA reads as TGTGCCTGGGGGGGGCAATCACCCCTCCACTTT.

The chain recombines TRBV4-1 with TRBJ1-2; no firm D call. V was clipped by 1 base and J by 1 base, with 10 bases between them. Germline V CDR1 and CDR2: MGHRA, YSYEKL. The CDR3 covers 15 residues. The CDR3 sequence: CASSQVGTNNYGYTF. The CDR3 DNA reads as TGCGCCAGCAGCCAAGTCGGCACTAATAACTATGGCTACACCTTC.